Each of the 27 T cell receptor beta chains below was sequenced from the same sample in a study of blood T cell repertoires in COVID-19. Assay: immunoSEQ multiplex PCR; the TCRdb copy retains only in-frame clones and omits some. Of some 270,000 clones listed, around 81% are singletons. What was sequenced was peripheral blood. The receptor set was obtained from an older person with COVID-19, enrolled during active disease.

The chain links TRBV12-3 or TRBV12-4 to TRBJ2-7; D ambiguous. The CDR3 totals 13 residues. Deletions cut 3 bases from V and 2 bases from J, with 8 bases between. The CDR3 nucleotides read TGTGCCAGCAGTTTGTACAGCCCCTACGAGCAGTACTTC. Protein product: CASSLYSPYEQYF.

The chain has TRBV5-1 and TRBJ1-1, with D hard to call. The CDR3 sequence is 16 residues long. The germline V gene encodes CDR1 SGHRS and CDR2 YFSETQ. The germline V and J ends were trimmed by 3 bases and 0 bases, with 15 bases remaining between them. The CDR3 region has the DNA TGCGCCAGCAGCTCCTCCGGCGGGGTGTTGAACACTGAAGCTTTCTTT. This gives the protein CASSSSGGVLNTEAFF. Based on the CDR3 plus reference TRBV5-1 and TRBJ1-1, the full variable domain is KAGVTQTPRYLIKTRGQQVTLSCSPISGHRSVSWYQQTPGQGLQFLFEYFSETQRNKGNFPGRFSGRQFSNSRSEMNVSTLELGDSALYLCASSSSGGVLNTEAFFGQGTRLTVV.

CDR3 in amino acids: CASTYRDSGGKEQFF. CDR3 bases: TGCGCCAGCACATACCGGGACAGTGGGGGCAAGGAGCAGTTCTTC. The V call is TRBV5-1, the J call TRBJ2-1; the match to TRBD1 covers 7 bases. Germline V gives CDR1 SGHRS, CDR2 YFSETQ. This CDR3 contains 15 residues. After removal of 6 bases from V and 10 bases from J, the junction contained 16 bases not matched to a gene.

The gene calls are TRBV11-2 and TRBJ2-7, with 8 bases that match TRBD1. CDR3 length equals 15 residues. Germline V gene sequence: CDR1 SGHAT, CDR2 FQNNGV. J was trimmed by 2 bases and V by 5 bases; bases with no gene match: 8. The CDR3 DNA reads TGTGCCAGCAGCCCGGCGGGACAGGCGACCTACGAGCAGTACTTC. Translating it yields CASSPAGQATYEQYF. Full variable domain (missing parts from reference TRBV11-2 and TRBJ2-7): EAGVAQSPRYKIIEKRQSVAFWCNPISGHATLYWYQQILGQGPKLLIQFQNNGVVDDSQLPKDRFSAERLKGVDSTLKIQPAKLEDSAVYLCASSPAGQATYEQYFGPGTRLTVT.

As for this clone: A single base separates this from a much larger clone, so it may be a read error. The V gene is TRBV5-4, the J gene TRBJ2-7; D not certain. Germline V gives CDR1 SGHNT, CDR2 YYREEE (reference sequence). V shed 3 bases and J shed 2 bases, with 3 bases lying between them. The CDR3 spans 11 residues. The CDR3 coding sequence is TGTGCCAGCAGCTCTGCCTACGAGCAGTACTTC. Encoded protein: CASSSAYEQYF.

This chain links TRBV9 with TRBJ2-4; TRBD1 aligns across 7 bases. CDR1 and CDR2 (germline): SGDLS, YYNGEE. The V and J ends lost 2 bases and 0 bases, in that order; junction bases with no gene match: 2. This CDR3 region has 15 residues. CDR3 DNA: TGTGCCAGCAGCGTGACAGGGTTAGCCAAAAACATTCAGTACTTC. Amino acid sequence: CASSVTGLAKNIQYF. The variable domain in full, with the rest retrieved from reference TRBV9 and TRBJ2-4, is DSGVTQTPKHLITATGQRVTLRCSPRSGDLSVYWYQQSLDQGLQFLIQYYNGEERAKGNILERFSAQQFPDLHSELNLSSLELGDSALYFCASSVTGLAKNIQYFGAGTRLSVL.

V usage is TRBV28 and J usage is TRBJ2-7, with 8 nucleotides matching TRBD2. CDR1 is MDHEN, CDR2 SYDVKM, per germline. Losses at the gene ends were 2 bases for V and 3 bases for J; bases not matched to a gene: 3. This CDR3 contains 14 residues. The DNA of the CDR3 is TGTGCCAGCAGTTTAGCGGGAGGCGGCTACGAGCAGTACTTC. Its protein is CASSLAGGGYEQYF.

This chain joins TRBV23-1 and TRBJ1-4, with D possibly matching TRBD1 (5 bases). TRBV23-1 is reported as an ORF; its role is uncertain. The V end was cut by 3 bases, the J end by 11 bases, with 19 bases between. The CDR3 covers 15 residues. In DNA form, the CDR3 reads TGCGCCAGCAGTCACCGACAGCCACTAATGGGGAAACTGTTTTTT. Its protein is CASSHRQPLMGKLFF.

The chain combines TRBV28 with TRBJ2-1; TRBD2 matches at 8 bases. V was clipped by 5 bases and J by 4 bases; unmatched bases: 4. This CDR3 region has 14 residues. The germline V gene has CDR1 MDHEN and CDR2 SYDVKM. The CDR3 DNA follows: TGTGCCAGCAGTATGGGACTAGATTACAATGAGCAGTTCTTC. It is translated as CASSMGLDYNEQFF.

The chain recombines TRBV11-2 with TRBJ1-4, with a weak D call TRBD1 (6 bases). Germline V lookup: CDR1 SGHAT, CDR2 FQNNGV. V lost 5 bases, J lost 7 bases, and 20 bases lay in between. The CDR3 covers 16 residues. The CDR3 reads CASSPRFGGEGEKLFF. For the CDR3, the DNA is TGTGCCAGCAGCCCCCGGTTTGGGGGCGAAGGTGAAAAACTGTTTTTT.

V and J are TRBV19 and TRBJ1-2; TRBD1 matches 7 bases. The V and J ends lost 5 bases and 2 bases, in that order; junction bases with no gene match: 11. From germline, CDR1 is LNHDA and CDR2 SQIVND (reference sequence). This CDR3 spans 16 amino acids. DNA of the CDR3: TGTGCCAGTAGTGACATCCTTCTGGACAGGAACTATGGCTACACCTTC. Amino acids: CASSDILLDRNYGYTF.

The chain recombines TRBV7-9 with TRBJ2-3; D perhaps matches TRBD1 (5 bases). The V gene's germline CDR1 is SEHNR and CDR2 FQNEAQ (reference sequence). Trimming took 4 bases from V and 4 from J, leaving 9 bases between them. The length of the CDR3 is 13 residues. The CDR3 nucleotides read TGTGCCAGCAGCTCGATAGGGGCAGATACGCAGTATTTT. It encodes CASSSIGADTQYF.

The rearrangement links TRBV9 to TRBJ2-1; D remains ambiguous. The V gene lost 0 bases and the J gene lost 7 bases, with 8 bases spanning the gap. The length of the CDR3 is 13 residues. Germline CDR1 is SGDLS and CDR2 is YYNGEE. The CDR3 here is CASSVGSVNEQFF. CDR3 DNA: TGTGCCAGCAGCGTAGGTTCGGTGAATGAGCAGTTCTTC.

This chain uses TRBV19 with TRBJ1-5; maybe TRBD1 (6 bases). Per germline, CDR1 LNHDA and CDR2 SQIVND (reference sequence). The CDR3 covers 13 residues. The germline V and J ends were trimmed by 5 bases and 7 bases, with 12 bases remaining between them. In nucleotides, the CDR3 is TGTGCCAGTAGTGTACAGGGATCACAGCCCCAGCATTTT. It specifies CASSVQGSQPQHF.

The genes are TRBV7-6 and TRBJ1-6, with no clear D. Trimming shortened V by 0 bases and J by 5 bases, and 8 bases separated the two germline ends. CDR1 and CDR2 from the germline V gene are SGHVS and FNYEAQ. This CDR3 is 15 amino acids long. CDR3 DNA: TGTGCCAGCAGCTTAGCGCCGGGAGATAATTCACCCCTCCACTTT. Amino acid sequence: CASSLAPGDNSPLHF.

V is TRBV6-1 and J is TRBJ1-3; D is unclear. The V gene's germline CDR1 is MNHNS and CDR2 SASEGT. The CDR3 contains 15 residues. Trimming removed 2 bases at V and 3 bases at J, with 11 bases between. The CDR3 loop reads CASSELVVVGNTIYF. The CDR3, as DNA: TGTGCCAGCAGTGAATTAGTGGTAGTTGGAAACACCATATATTTT.

Note on this clone: The same CDR3 is also encoded by other DNA sequences in this sample. The chain has TRBV7-6 and TRBJ2-7; 9 bases agree with TRBD1. Trimming cost V 5 bases and J 4 bases; bases outside gene matches: 9. The length of the CDR3 is 15 residues. The germline gives CDR1 SGHVS, CDR2 FNYEAQ. The CDR3 protein is CASSLRAGQGYEQYF. The CDR3 region has the DNA TGTGCCAGCAGCCTCAGGGCGGGACAGGGTTACGAGCAGTACTTC.

This clone came up a few times. For the CDR3, the DNA is TGTGCCAGCAGTTTACGGACAAATAGCAATCAGCCCCAGCATTTT. Its translation: CASSLRTNSNQPQHF. The chain joins TRBV6-6 to TRBJ1-5, with D perhaps TRBD1 (5 bases). With 4 bases removed from V and 0 bases from J, the gap between germline ends came to 10 bases. Germline-derived CDR1 and CDR2 are MNHNY and SVGAGI (reference sequence). CDR3 length: 15 residues.

V and J are TRBV5-1 and TRBJ1-1, with 7 bases identical to TRBD1. The CDR3 is made up of 15 amino acids. In germline, CDR1 is SGHRS, CDR2 YFSETQ. J was trimmed by 1 base and V by 1 base; bases with no gene match: 4. CDR3 in DNA: TGCGCCAGCAGCTTGATAGGGGGCGGGAACACTGAAGCTTTCTTT. It yields the protein CASSLIGGGNTEAFF.

The J gene is TRBJ2-5, the V gene TRBV7-2; D gene uncertain. The CDR3 runs 16 residues. Trimming stripped 2 bases from V and 2 bases from J, with 15 bases between. Germline V gene sequence: CDR1 SGHTA, CDR2 FQGNSA. CDR3: CASSLSPAIAQETQYF. As DNA, the CDR3 is TGTGCCAGCAGCTTATCCCCCGCTATCGCACAAGAGACCCAGTACTTC.

The chain recombines TRBV19 with TRBJ2-2; 12 nucleotides align to TRBD2. This CDR3 is built from 16 residues. Germline lookup yields CDR1 LNHDA and CDR2 SQIVND (reference sequence). CDR3 DNA: TGTACCTGGACTAGCGGGGTAGGAGGTTACACCGGGGAGCTGTTTTTT. Protein sequence: CTWTSGVGGYTGELFF.

The chain combines TRBV6-6 with TRBJ2-3; TRBD2 aligns across 11 bases. The V gene's germline CDR1 is MNHNY and CDR2 SVGAGI (reference sequence). The length of the CDR3 is 14 residues. CDR3 sequence reads: CSGGTSGKPDTQYF. In DNA, the CDR3 is TGTTCCGGGGGGACTAGCGGAAAACCAGATACGCAGTATTTT.

This chain connects TRBV3-1 (or the pseudogene TRBV3-2) to TRBJ2-1; D gene uncertain. This CDR3 has 15 residues. Germline V lookup: CDR1 LGHDT, CDR2 YNNKEL (reference sequence). V was pared by 8 bases and J by 6 bases, with 20 bases between. CDR3 nucleotide sequence: TGTGCCAGCTCCCGTGGTCAATACGGCGGCAATGAGCAGTTCTTC. Translating it yields CASSRGQYGGNEQFF.

This chain links TRBV7-9 with TRBJ1-1; unclear D gene. Germline V gives CDR1 SEHNR, CDR2 FQNEAQ (reference sequence). The CDR3 is 14 residues long. V was pared by 6 bases and J by 6 bases, with 17 bases between. The chain's CDR3 is CASRSEGKDSEAFF. In DNA, the CDR3 is TGTGCCAGCAGGTCGGAGGGTAAGGACTCTGAAGCTTTCTTT.

The V call is TRBV10-3, the J call TRBJ2-6, with 9 bases that match TRBD1. The CDR3 has 19 residues. Germline V gene data show CDR1 as ENHRY and CDR2 as SYGVKD. The trim removed 4 bases at V and 1 base at J, leaving 11 bases unmatched. CDR3 amino acids: CAISGLRDREVSGANVLTF. DNA of the CDR3: TGTGCCATCAGTGGGCTCAGGGACAGGGAGGTTTCTGGGGCCAACGTCCTGACTTTC.

The chain couples TRBV19 to TRBJ1-1; no clear D gene. V was shortened by 6 bases and J by 1 base, with 6 bases between the two germline ends. This CDR3 spans 12 amino acids. Germline V gene sequence: CDR1 LNHDA, CDR2 SQIVND (reference sequence). This chain's CDR3 is CASSWRNTEAFF. DNA for the CDR3: TGTGCCAGTAGCTGGAGGAACACTGAAGCTTTCTTT. Full variable domain (outside the CDR3, taken from reference TRBV19 and TRBJ1-1): DGGITQSPKYLFRKEGQNVTLSCEQNLNHDAMYWYRQDPGQGLRLIYYSQIVNDFQKGDIAEGYSVSREKKESFPLTVTSAQKNPTAFYLCASSWRNTEAFFGQGTRLTVV.

The chain carries TRBV2 and TRBJ1-2; 8 bases agree with TRBD1. Per germline, CDR1 SNHLY and CDR2 FYNNEI. The CDR3 consists of 15 residues. J gave up 2 bases and V 7 bases, and 9 bases lay outside the gene matches. CDR3 sequence reads: CASNSDRGLNYGYTF. Written as DNA, the CDR3 is TGTGCCAGCAACTCTGACAGGGGACTGAACTATGGCTACACCTTC.